The present T cell receptor (beta chain) was sequenced within a study of cytomegalovirus exposure and HLA in healthy donors. The study, taken as a whole, reports: More than 15,000 TCR beta sequences were associated with HLA alleles at 0.05 false discovery rate in a later analysis.

PCR used 60 Vbeta primers and 13 Jbeta primers. This table comes from immunoSEQ multiplex PCR, and its TCRdb copy is limited to in-frame clones, with some not included. The table lists around 180,000 clones, 84% of them singletons. Comment on this clone: Its antigen is as yet unknown.

The receptor was derived from a girl aged 2 to 9 in good health and CMV-seropositive. Sequenced material: PBMCs.

The CDR3 loop reads CASVGPPGKTQYF. In nucleotides, the CDR3 is TGTGCCAGCGTGGGGCCCCCAGGAAAGACCCAGTACTTC. The rearrangement links TRBV2 to TRBJ2-5; TRBD1 is a possible D gene (5 bases). Germline V gene lookup returns CDR1 SNHLY and CDR2 FYNNEI. V lost 8 bases and J 6 bases, leaving 16 bases between the germline ends. The CDR3 totals 13 residues.